Below, 18 T cell receptor beta chains from the same sample are listed, as sequenced in a study of blood T cell repertoires in COVID-19. Profiled with immunoSEQ multiplex PCR; TCRdb holds only in-frame clones, not every one. The sample lists more than 95,000 clones, more than 80% occurring once. Specimen: peripheral blood. These receptors all come from a man in his fifties or sixties with acute or convalescent COVID-19.

This sequence joins TRBV9 and TRBJ2-3; TRBD1 matches at 7 bases. This CDR3 is built from 16 residues. Looked up from germline, CDR1 is SGDLS and CDR2 is YYNGEE. V shed 2 bases, J shed 2 bases, and the junction held 8 bases outside the gene matches. The CDR3 DNA sequence: TGTGCCAGCAGCGTTGGGACAGATGCTCCCACAGATACGCAGTATTTT. It translates to CASSVGTDAPTDTQYF. Complete variable domain (other parts from reference TRBV9 and TRBJ2-3): DSGVTQTPKHLITATGQRVTLRCSPRSGDLSVYWYQQSLDQGLQFLIQYYNGEERAKGNILERFSAQQFPDLHSELNLSSLELGDSALYFCASSVGTDAPTDTQYFGPGTRLTVL.

The rearrangement joins TRBV7-2 to TRBJ1-4; perhaps TRBD1 as D (5 bases). Trimming pared 5 bases from V and 4 bases from J, leaving 8 bases between. This CDR3 spans 13 amino acids. Germline V gene data show CDR1 as SGHTA and CDR2 as FQGNSA. DNA of the CDR3: TGTGCCAGCAGCAAACAGGTTAATGAAAAACTGTTTTTT. Translated: CASSKQVNEKLFF.

The chain recombines TRBV5-1 with TRBJ2-3, with 12 bases aligning to TRBD2. V dropped 1 base and J dropped 0; count of bases not matched to a gene: 9. Germline lookup yields CDR1 SGHRS and CDR2 YFSETQ. The CDR3 runs 19 residues. As DNA, the CDR3 is TGCGCCAGCAGCTTGTGGGGGACTAGCGGGTACTCTAGCACAGATACGCAGTATTTT. It is translated as CASSLWGTSGYSSTDTQYF. Using reference TRBV5-1 and TRBJ2-3 for the parts outside the CDR3, the full variable domain is KAGVTQTPRYLIKTRGQQVTLSCSPISGHRSVSWYQQTPGQGLQFLFEYFSETQRNKGNFPGRFSGRQFSNSRSEMNVSTLELGDSALYLCASSLWGTSGYSSTDTQYFGPGTRLTVL.

This clone was seen a handful of times. The chain has TRBV20-1 and TRBJ1-6; possible D gene TRBD1, 5 bases. The V end was cut by 3 bases, the J end by 7 bases, with 7 bases between. The germline V gene encodes CDR1 DFQATT and CDR2 SNEGSKA (reference sequence). The CDR3 contains 12 residues. CDR3 DNA: TGCAGTGCTAGTTCAGGGAATTCACCCCTCCACTTT. It specifies CSASSGNSPLHF.

V and J are TRBV2 and TRBJ2-5; 12 bases match TRBD1. This CDR3 region has 15 residues. The ends lost 4 bases at V and 5 bases at J; junction bases unmatched: 5. Germline CDR1 SNHLY, CDR2 FYNNEI. In DNA, the CDR3 is TGTGCCAGCAGTGGGGGACAGGGGGCGTGGGAGACCCAGTACTTC. Residues: CASSGGQGAWETQYF.

The gene calls are TRBV4-1 and TRBJ2-2, with TRBD1 as a possible D gene (6 bases). Trimming took 4 bases from V and 0 from J, leaving 9 bases between them. The V gene's germline CDR1 is MGHRA and CDR2 YSYEKL. The CDR3 loop spans 15 amino acids. CDR3 sequence: CASSRQVPNTGELFF. CDR3 bases: TGCGCCAGCAGCCGACAGGTACCGAACACCGGGGAGCTGTTTTTT.

The DNA of the CDR3 is TGTGCCAGCTCACCCCCGGGTGGGGAAAAACTGTTTTTT. As protein: CASSPPGGEKLFF. V gene TRBV18 combines with J gene TRBJ1-4; D uncertain. The CDR3 has 13 residues. Germline V gene lookup returns CDR1 KGHSH and CDR2 LQKENI. V lost 3 bases and J 8 bases, leaving 10 bases between the germline ends.

This clone was counted only a few times. The CDR3 region has the DNA TGTGCCAGCAGTCTAGCGTCAGGGGGAGGCACTGAAGCTTTCTTT. This sequence encodes CASSLASGGGTEAFF. This chain links TRBV27 with TRBJ1-1, with 7 bases lining up with TRBD1. J gave up 4 bases and V 5 bases, and 10 bases lay outside the gene matches. The length of the CDR3 is 15 residues. Germline V lookup: CDR1 MNHEY, CDR2 SMNVEV (reference sequence).

This clone has more than one count but fewer than ten. The chain uses TRBV19 and TRBJ2-2; 7 positions match TRBD2. This CDR3 is 16 amino acids long. CDR1 is LNHDA and CDR2 is SQIVND in the germline V gene (reference sequence). Trimming took 3 bases from V and 1 from J; bases not matched to a gene: 5. CDR3 in DNA: TGTGCCAGTAGTATCGGAGCGGGATGGAACACCGGGGAGCTGTTTTTT. It codes for CASSIGAGWNTGELFF.

The chain has TRBV6-1 and TRBJ1-2, with D possibly being TRBD1 (5 bases). The CDR3 runs 13 residues. In germline, CDR1 is MNHNS, CDR2 SASEGT. V lost 5 bases to trimming and J lost 8 bases, with 15 bases between them. The CDR3 nucleotides are TGTGCCAGCAGTCTCTCAGCTGGGGGGGGCTACACCTTC. Translating it yields CASSLSAGGGYTF.

The chain is built from TRBV18 and TRBJ2-4, with 9 nucleotides matching TRBD1. Trimming at V came to 2 bases and at J to 3 bases, leaving 2 bases not matched to a gene. CDR1 and CDR2 (germline): KGHSH, LQKENI. The CDR3 is 15 amino acids. As DNA, the CDR3 is TGTGCCAGCTCACCAGGGGACAGGGTCAAAAACATTCAGTACTTC. This gives the protein CASSPGDRVKNIQYF.

CDR3 sequence: CASSTQGAGNSPLHF. As DNA, the CDR3 is TGTGCCAGTAGTACCCAGGGGGCTGGTAATTCACCCCTCCACTTT. The genes are TRBV19 and TRBJ1-6; TRBD1 aligns across 8 bases. Germline V CDR1 and CDR2: LNHDA, SQIVND (reference sequence). After removal of 4 bases from V and 6 bases from J, the junction contained 5 bases not matched to a gene. This CDR3 comprises 15 residues.

This chain joins TRBV19 and TRBJ2-6, with 8 bases fitting TRBD1. The CDR3 contains 17 residues. V lost 9 bases to trimming and J lost 2 bases; unmatched junction nucleotides: 12. Germline V gene data show CDR1 as LNHDA and CDR2 as SQIVND (reference sequence). The CDR3 reads CASSTTGQGTGANVLTF. CDR3 in DNA: TGTGCCAGCAGCACGACCGGACAGGGAACTGGGGCCAACGTCCTGACTTTC.

V and J are TRBV29-1 and TRBJ2-7, with 11 nucleotides matching TRBD2. The V and J ends lost 7 bases and 6 bases, in that order; junction bases with no gene match: 8. Looked up from germline, CDR1 is SQVTM and CDR2 is ANQGSEA. This CDR3 has 13 residues. The CDR3 bases are TGCAGCGCTCACACTAGCGGGAGCGTCGAGCAGTACTTC. It yields the protein CSAHTSGSVEQYF.

This clone showed up just a few times. The gene calls are TRBV3-1 (or the pseudogene TRBV3-2) and TRBJ1-5, with D unresolved. Between the trimmed V and J ends, which lost 0 bases and 0 bases, there was a span of 6 bases. The germline CDR1 and CDR2 sequences are LGHDT and YNNKEL (reference sequence). The CDR3 extends over 15 amino acids. CDR3 DNA: TGTGCCAGCAGCCAAGAGGGGAGTAGCAATCAGCCCCAGCATTTT. Amino acid sequence: CASSQEGSSNQPQHF.

J is TRBJ1-1 and V is TRBV19; 8 nucleotides line up with TRBD1. The CDR3 extends over 15 amino acids. The ends lost 3 bases at V and 1 base at J; junction bases unmatched: 4. The V gene's germline CDR1 is LNHDA and CDR2 SQIVND (reference sequence). The CDR3 sequence is CASSIATGANTEAFF. The CDR3 coding sequence is TGTGCCAGTAGTATCGCGACAGGGGCGAACACTGAAGCTTTCTTT.

CDR3 residues: CAISAGTGLYEQYV. The CDR3 DNA reads as TGTGCCATCAGTGCCGGGACAGGCCTATACGAGCAGTACGTC. The rearrangement links TRBV10-3 to TRBJ2-7; 8 bases line up with TRBD1. The CDR3 consists of 14 residues. V lost 4 bases and J lost 4; bases outside the gene matches: 6. Germline V gene lookup returns CDR1 ENHRY and CDR2 SYGVKD.

The chain links TRBV5-1 to TRBJ2-3; maybe TRBD2 (5 bases). Trimming shortened V by 0 bases and J by 6 bases, and 17 bases separated the two germline ends. The germline CDR1 and CDR2 sequences are SGHRS and YFSETQ. The CDR3 totals 16 residues. In nucleotides, the CDR3 is TGCGCCAGCAGCTTGGAAGGGAGCGCCGATATTGATACGCAGTATTTT. Translated: CASSLEGSADIDTQYF.